The clone carrying this T cell receptor beta chain was counted between two and nine times. The antigen remains unidentified. This sample was included in a study of blood T cells in healthy people across ages. Per-sample yields of isolated PBMCs were at least 6 million. The study, taken as a whole, reports: Donors of long life had a larger count of naive CD4+ cells and greater diversity than aged donors.

It was with a sample-barcoded 5' primer and a J-beta primer mix that a second PCR of about 6 to 11 cycles was run. The template-switch adaptor was a 5' adaptor with 12 random nucleotides. It tagged each cDNA molecule. Each sample yielded at least 3 million CDR3-containing paired-end reads. TCRdb processed the 5' RACE reads anew with MiXCR; each CDR3 protein has one entry. The sample yields 720,000 or so distinct CDR3 sequences, around 43% seen once. The receptor was isolated from an elderly man in good health. The material sequenced was blood.

CDR3 bases: TGTGCCAGCAGCTTAGATGCCGCGAATCAGCCCCAGCATTTT. It yields the protein CASSLDAANQPQHF. The chain is built from TRBV7-2 and TRBJ1-5; D is undetermined. The CDR3 has 14 residues. V shed 1 base and J shed 4 bases, with 8 bases lying between them. The germline V gene encodes CDR1 SGHTA and CDR2 FQGNSA.